The 24 T cell receptor beta chains listed next were all sequenced from one sample in a study of CD8 T cells in Susac syndrome. RNA, at about 0.5 to 1 ug, was reverse transcribed with random hexamers. TCRdb independently ran MiXCR on the immunoSEQ multiplex PCR reads; one entry per CDR3 protein. Of some 140,000 distinct CDR3 sequences in the sample, roughly 76% were seen once. Sequenced material: CD8+ T cells from PBMCs. Every receptor here comes from a human donor with multiple sclerosis.

The genes are TRBV15 and TRBJ2-1; D may be TRBD2 (6 bases). CDR3 size: 14 residues. In germline, CDR1 is LNHNV, CDR2 YYDKDF (reference sequence). The ends were cut back, 0 bases at V and 9 bases at J, with 12 bases in the middle. CDR3 in amino acids: CATSRDDGSGEQFF. CDR3 nucleotides: TGTGCCACCAGCAGAGATGATGGTAGCGGTGAGCAGTTCTTC.

The genes are TRBV27 and TRBJ2-3; a weak D match, TRBD2 (5 bases). Per germline, CDR1 MNHEY and CDR2 SMNVEV (reference sequence). The ends were cut back, 3 bases at V and 2 bases at J, with 12 bases in the middle. The CDR3 length is 15 residues. For the CDR3, the DNA is TGTGCCAGCAGTTTTGGGAGAACGAACACAGATACGCAGTATTTT. Residues: CASSFGRTNTDTQYF.

The chain uses TRBV5-4 and TRBJ2-7; D gene uncertain. This CDR3 spans 11 amino acids. Trimming took 4 bases from V and 5 from J, leaving 7 bases between them. Germline CDR1 is SGHNT and CDR2 is YYREEE (reference sequence). CDR3 loop: CASSENDEQYV. The CDR3 nucleotides read TGTGCCAGCAGCGAAAACGACGAGCAGTACGTC.

Only a few counts were recorded for this clonotype. This rearrangement joins TRBV7-2 to TRBJ1-2; D is ambiguous. The CDR3 is 13 amino acids. The V gene's germline CDR1 is SGHTA and CDR2 FQGNSA. V was pared by 1 base and J by 10 bases, with 13 bases between. The CDR3 here is CASSLGRPDDYTF. The CDR3 DNA reads as TGTGCCAGCAGCTTAGGGAGGCCCGATGACTACACCTTC.

CDR3: CASSYSLFGAQKEKLFF. CDR3 DNA: TGTGCCAGCAGTTACTCGCTCTTCGGGGCTCAAAAGGAAAAACTGTTTTTT. The J gene is TRBJ1-4, the V gene TRBV6-5, with a weak D call TRBD1 (5 bases). Germline V gene data show CDR1 as MNHEY and CDR2 as SVGAGI. CDR3 length: 17 residues. V lost 0 bases to trimming and J lost 8 bases, with 19 bases between them.

The chain joins TRBV7-9 to TRBJ2-3; D is ambiguous. Trimming cost V 4 bases and J 0 bases, with 11 bases left between them. CDR3 size: 15 residues. Germline V gene sequence: CDR1 SEHNR, CDR2 FQNEAQ (reference sequence). CDR3 protein: CASSSGRLSTDTQYF. CDR3 DNA sequence: TGTGCCAGCAGCTCCGGGCGGCTGAGCACAGATACGCAGTATTTT.

The rearrangement links TRBV20-1 to TRBJ2-1; TRBD2 matches at 13 bases. Germline CDR1 reads DFQATT; CDR2 reads SNEGSKA (reference sequence). The CDR3 extends over 15 amino acids. The junction had 7 bases not matched to a gene; V was cut back by 2 bases and J by 9 bases. The CDR3 region has the DNA TGCAGTGCTAGAAGCTACGGGACTAGCGGGACTGAGCAGTTCTTC. This codes for CSARSYGTSGTEQFF.

The J gene is TRBJ1-1, the V gene TRBV5-1; the D gene is possibly TRBD1 (6 bases). Germline V gene data show CDR1 as SGHRS and CDR2 as YFSETQ. V dropped 3 bases and J dropped 11 bases, with 14 bases sitting between them. The CDR3 is 12 residues long. As DNA, the CDR3 is TGCGCCAGCAGCTATTTTGGGGGGCTTGCTTTCTTT. It yields the protein CASSYFGGLAFF.

The gene calls are TRBV28 and TRBJ1-2, with D possibly being TRBD1 (6 bases). CDR1 and CDR2 (germline): MDHEN, SYDVKM. Between the trimmed V and J ends, which lost 3 bases and 5 bases, there was a span of 13 bases. This CDR3 has 14 amino acids. The CDR3 DNA reads as TGTGCCAGCAGTTTCGAGGGGGGCTGGTATGGCTACACCTTC. It specifies CASSFEGGWYGYTF.

The chain combines TRBV5-6 with TRBJ1-1; no definite D call. Trimming removed 6 bases from V and 1 base from J, with 7 bases in between. The CDR3 extends over 12 amino acids. The germline V gene encodes CDR1 SGHDT and CDR2 YYEEEE. The CDR3 DNA reads TGTGCCAGCAACTTAGAGAACACTGAAGCTTTCTTT. Protein sequence: CASNLENTEAFF.

This clonotype was observed a handful of times. This chain connects TRBV7-8 to TRBJ2-7; D is uncertain. Germline V gene lookup returns CDR1 SGHVS and CDR2 FQNEAQ. V lost 4 bases and J lost 4, with 5 bases in between. The CDR3 is 11 amino acids. The CDR3 sequence is CASSSDYEQYV. The CDR3 DNA reads as TGTGCCAGCAGCTCCGATTACGAGCAGTACGTC.

CDR3 in amino acids: CSAPMISGGYEQYF. The CDR3 DNA is TGCAGTGCCCCAATGATCAGCGGGGGCTACGAGCAGTACTTC. This sequence joins TRBV20-1 and TRBJ2-7; TRBD2 agrees at 8 bases. Germline lookup yields CDR1 DFQATT and CDR2 SNEGSKA (reference sequence). The CDR3 length is 14 residues. V shed 6 bases, J shed 3 bases, and the junction held 10 bases outside the gene matches.

This chain joins TRBV30 and TRBJ2-3; no clear D. V dropped 4 bases and J dropped 2 bases, with 7 bases sitting between them. Germline CDR1 and CDR2: GTSNPN and SVGIG (reference sequence). CDR3 length: 12 residues. The chain's CDR3 is CAWNLVTDTQYF. The CDR3 nucleotides read TGTGCCTGGAATCTAGTCACAGATACGCAGTATTTT.

This clonotype was recorded a few times. The chain couples TRBV19 to TRBJ2-1; no definite D call. CDR3 length: 13 amino acids. Germline V gene sequence: CDR1 LNHDA, CDR2 SQIVND (reference sequence). Trimming removed 1 base from V and 10 bases from J, with 11 bases in between. CDR3 nucleotide sequence: TGTGCCAGTAGTATAGCGGCAACCAGCGAGCAGTTCTTC. Protein: CASSIAATSEQFF.

The table lists this clonotype with a few counts. The chain couples TRBV6-1 to TRBJ2-7, with D tentatively TRBD2 (5 bases). CDR3 length: 14 amino acids. CDR1 and CDR2 (germline): MNHNS, SASEGT. The CDR3 loop reads CAISERDPSYEQYV. CDR3 bases: TGTGCCATCAGTGAGAGGGATCCCTCCTACGAGCAGTACGTC.

The chain employs TRBV7-9 and TRBJ2-7, with a weak D call TRBD2 (5 bases). This CDR3 spans 11 amino acids. The V gene lost 5 bases and the J gene lost 5 bases, with 7 bases spanning the gap. The V gene's germline CDR1 is SEHNR and CDR2 FQNEAQ (reference sequence). The CDR3 region is CASSPADEQYF. The CDR3 DNA is TGTGCCAGCAGCCCAGCGGACGAGCAGTACTTC. The full variable domain, in which reference TRBV7-9 and TRBJ2-7 provide the parts outside the CDR3, is DTGVSQNPRHKITKRGQNVTFRCDPISEHNRLYWYRQTLGQGPEFLTYFQNEAQLEKSRLLSDRFSAERPKGSFSTLEIQRTEQGDSAMYLCASSPADEQYFGPGTRLTVT.

The rearrangement joins TRBV12-3 or TRBV12-4 to TRBJ2-3, with D possibly being TRBD1 (6 bases). This CDR3 has 14 residues. Trimming removed 1 base from V and 5 bases from J, with 10 bases in between. CDR3 sequence: CASSLGGQRDTQYF. The CDR3 bases are TGTGCCAGCAGTTTAGGCGGACAGAGAGATACGCAGTATTTT.

The chain recombines TRBV12-3 or TRBV12-4 with TRBJ2-7, with D uncertain. There are 14 residues in the CDR3. Trimming cost V 3 bases and J 2 bases, with 11 bases left between them. CDR3 nucleotide sequence: TGTGCCAGCAGTTTTATATCCCCTACCTACGAGCAGTACTTC. This encodes CASSFISPTYEQYF.

The rearrangement uses TRBV7-9 and TRBJ2-5; TRBD1 agrees at 10 bases. The CDR3 contains 17 residues. The J segment lost 4 bases and the V segment lost 2 bases, leaving 10 bases of the junction unmatched. CDR1 and CDR2 (germline): SEHNR, FQNEAQ (reference sequence). The CDR3 loop is CASSLPGTGASRETQYF. As DNA, the CDR3 is TGTGCCAGCAGCTTACCTGGGACAGGGGCCTCCAGAGAGACCCAGTACTTC.

This clonotype is a singleton in its sample. The rearrangement uses TRBV11-2 and TRBJ1-4; D call uncertain. This CDR3 contains 13 residues. Deletions cut 5 bases from V and 6 bases from J, with 10 bases between. CDR1 and CDR2 from the germline V gene are SGHAT and FQNNGV. DNA of the CDR3: TGTGCCAGCAGCGGAGACGGGGATGAAAAACTGTTTTTT. Its translation is CASSGDGDEKLFF.

The chain joins TRBV7-9 to TRBJ2-5; 7 nucleotides align to TRBD1. Looked up from germline, CDR1 is SEHNR and CDR2 is FQNEAQ (reference sequence). The CDR3 runs 15 residues. Germline trimming cut 5 bases from V and 1 base from J; bases unmatched to any gene: 7. CDR3 nucleotide sequence: TGTGCCAGCAGCCCGGGACAGAAATTCCAAGAGACCCAGTACTTC. As protein: CASSPGQKFQETQYF.

V is TRBV1 and J is TRBJ2-2; the table names TRBD2, a call not compared with the DNA. TRBV1 is marked as a pseudogene. The CDR3 is 20 amino acids. CDR3 protein: CTSSQKPPTGLAIDNGELFF. For the CDR3, the DNA is TGCACCAGCAGCCAAAAACCCCCCACCGGACTAGCTATTGACAACGGGGAGCTGTTTTTT.

The chain joins TRBV6-2 or TRBV6-3 to TRBJ2-1, with D perhaps TRBD2 (5 bases). CDR1 is MNHEY and CDR2 is SVGEGT in the germline V gene. The CDR3 covers 15 residues. V lost 6 bases and J 2 bases, leaving 14 bases between the germline ends. The CDR3 DNA reads TGTGCCAGCAGCCCCTGGGGTAGCGCCTACAATGAGCAGTTCTTC. It encodes CASSPWGSAYNEQFF.

The CDR3 is CASIHGDRVPEAFF. The CDR3 nucleotides are TGTGCCAGCATTCATGGAGACAGGGTACCTGAAGCTTTCTTT. This chain links TRBV6-1 with TRBJ1-1; 7 nucleotides align to TRBD1. CDR1 is MNHNS, CDR2 SASEGT, per germline. CDR3 length: 14 amino acids. With V trimmed by 7 bases and J by 6 bases, 11 bases remained unmatched.